These 5 T cell receptor beta chains came from one sample sequenced in a study of blood T cell repertoires in COVID-19. Clones were sequenced by immunoSEQ multiplex PCR, and TCRdb holds only the in-frame ones, with some missing. The data hold 210,000 or so clones, with around 84% observed a single time. The sequencing input was PBMCs or T cells enriched from blood (not recorded which). These receptors were taken from a woman between 40 and 50 years old with acute COVID-19.

The CDR3 protein is CASSPGRTSYEQFF. Here the CDR3 DNA reads TGTGCCAGCAGCCCCGGGAGGACTAGTTATGAGCAGTTCTTC. The V call is TRBV7-3, the J call TRBJ2-1; 7 bases are a match to TRBD2. This CDR3 is 14 amino acids long. The junction had 9 bases not matched to a gene; V was cut back by 5 bases and J by 8 bases. Germline values: CDR1 SGHTA, CDR2 FQGTGA.

The chain combines TRBV6-2 or TRBV6-3 with TRBJ1-2, with 7 bases lining up with TRBD1. V gave up 5 bases and J gave up 7 bases; unmatched junction bases: 4. The CDR3 totals 12 residues. The germline V gene encodes CDR1 MNHEY and CDR2 SVGEGT. This CDR3 is CASSMRGRGYTF. The CDR3 DNA reads as TGTGCCAGCAGTATGAGGGGGCGTGGCTACACCTTC.

The V and J genes are TRBV5-4 and TRBJ2-7; TRBD2 matches 7 bases. From germline, CDR1 is SGHNT and CDR2 YYREEE (reference sequence). The trim removed 0 bases at V and 2 bases at J, leaving 5 bases unmatched. The CDR3 is made up of 15 amino acids. The CDR3 DNA reads TGTGCCAGCAGCTTGGAAGCGGGGACCGCCTACGAGCAGTACTTC. It yields the protein CASSLEAGTAYEQYF.

The rearrangement joins TRBV14 to TRBJ2-2; D is possibly TRBD2 (5 bases). The CDR3 has 15 amino acids. Germline V CDR1 and CDR2: SGHDN, FVKESK. The germline V and J ends were trimmed by 2 bases and 0 bases, with 7 bases remaining between them. The CDR3 loop reads CASSQLSANTGELFF. In DNA, the CDR3 is TGTGCCAGCAGCCAACTTAGCGCGAACACCGGGGAGCTGTTTTTT.

The V gene is TRBV5-4, the J gene TRBJ1-6, with D tentatively TRBD1 (5 bases). The CDR3 extends over 19 amino acids. Germline V gene data show CDR1 as SGHNT and CDR2 as YYREEE (reference sequence). V gave up 6 bases and J gave up 0 bases, with 22 bases separating them. The DNA of the CDR3 is TGTGCCAGCAACATTAGGGGCGGGGGACCGAGCTCCTATAATTCACCCCTCCACTTT. As protein: CASNIRGGGPSSYNSPLHF.